These 5 T cell receptor beta chains were sequenced from one sample in a study of identifying expanded T cells in peripheral blood (dated by TCRdb to about 2019). The library was prepared using the immunoSEQ multiplex PCR assay. In its TCRdb copy, this immuneACCESS table keeps in-frame sequences only and misses some clones. Where compared with another copy, unresolved V genes explain less than half of these, and the others have no known cause. Within this sample are approximately 120,000 clones, with about 87% of them counted one time only. Together, the top ten hold just under 8.5% of the sample. The sequenced material came from blood. These TCRs come from a person aged 18 to 69 in good health.

The chain uses TRBV28 and TRBJ2-4, with 9 nucleotides matching TRBD2. The CDR3 length is 15 residues. The V and J ends lost 4 bases and 8 bases, in that order; junction bases with no gene match: 9. Germline assignment: CDR1 MDHEN and CDR2 SYDVKM. CDR3 loop: CASSSVGSGRDIQYF. The CDR3 DNA is TGTGCCAGCAGTTCCGTGGGTAGCGGGAGAGACATTCAGTACTTC.

V is TRBV23-1 and J is TRBJ2-2; D is ambiguous. TRBV23-1 is classed as an ORF, of uncertain function. V was trimmed by 2 bases and J by 2 bases, leaving 18 bases between them. The CDR3 sequence is 18 residues long. The CDR3 region is CASSQKGRGRKNTGELFF. CDR3 coding DNA: TGCGCCAGCAGTCAAAAGGGAAGAGGACGGAAAAACACCGGGGAGCTGTTTTTT.

The V gene is TRBV7-2, the J gene TRBJ1-6; possible D gene TRBD1, 6 bases. V was pared by 5 bases and J by 7 bases, with 12 bases between. Germline V CDR1 and CDR2: SGHTA, FQGNSA. There are 14 residues in the CDR3. In DNA form, the CDR3 reads TGTGCCAGCAGCATAACGGGGGGCAATTCACCCCTCCACTTT. Residues: CASSITGGNSPLHF.

This sequence joins TRBV5-4 and TRBJ1-1; possibly TRBD1 for D (5 bases). The CDR3 totals 15 residues. V shed 1 base and J shed 3 bases, with 13 bases lying between them. Germline lookup yields CDR1 SGHNT and CDR2 YYREEE (reference sequence). In nucleotides, the CDR3 is TGTGCCAGCAGCTTGCGGATGGGGCGCGACACTGAAGCTTTCTTT. Translated, it gives CASSLRMGRDTEAFF.

CDR3 sequence (DNA): TGTGCCAGCAGTGAAGCTAGACAGGGAAGAAATGAAAAACTGTTTTTT. This sequence encodes CASSEARQGRNEKLFF. V is TRBV6-1 and J is TRBJ1-4; 7 nucleotides align to TRBD1. Germline CDR1 and CDR2: MNHNS and SASEGT. The CDR3 covers 16 residues. The V segment lost 0 bases and the J segment 5 bases; nucleotides outside the gene matches: 6.